The 5 T cell receptor beta chains below come from one sample, sequenced in a study of cytomegalovirus exposure and HLA in healthy donors. PCR involved 60 Vbeta and 13 Jbeta primers. Clones were sequenced by immunoSEQ multiplex PCR, and TCRdb holds only the in-frame ones, with some missing. This repertoire shows approximately 100,000 clones, around 75% found once; its top ten account for about 10%. The sequenced material came from PBMCs. The receptors originated from a man aged 50-60 years in good health and CMV-seronegative.

The rearrangement uses TRBV2 and TRBJ2-3, with D perhaps matching TRBD2 (5 bases). There are 12 residues in the CDR3. Trimming took 6 bases from V and 6 from J, leaving 10 bases between them. Per the germline V gene, CDR1 is SNHLY and CDR2 is FYNNEI. CDR3 nucleotide sequence: TGTGCCAGCAGCTATAGCGTCGATACGCAGTATTTT. It codes for CASSYSVDTQYF.

V gene TRBV7-2 combines with J gene TRBJ1-1; 9 bases match TRBD1. CDR1 and CDR2 from the germline V gene are SGHTA and FQGNSA. V lost 3 bases and J lost 10; bases outside the gene matches: 9. CDR3 length equals 14 residues. The CDR3 loop reads CASSFRRGQGAAFF. The CDR3 DNA reads as TGTGCCAGCAGCTTCAGAAGGGGACAGGGCGCAGCTTTCTTT.

J is TRBJ2-7 and V is TRBV30; 9 positions match TRBD1. The germline V gene encodes CDR1 GTSNPN and CDR2 SVGIG (reference sequence). V shed 5 bases, J shed 4 bases, and the junction held 6 bases outside the gene matches. The CDR3 totals 13 residues. For the CDR3, the DNA is TGTGCCTGGGCTCTAGGACAGGGGTACGAGCAGTACTTC. It is translated as CAWALGQGYEQYF.

The chain employs TRBV29-1 and TRBJ2-2; D perhaps matches TRBD2 (5 bases). Germline CDR1 and CDR2: SQVTM and ANQGSEA. V lost 4 bases, J lost 1 base, and 16 bases lay in between. The CDR3 extends over 16 amino acids. The CDR3 DNA follows: TGCAGCGTTGTATTGGGCCTAGCCAGGAACACCGGGGAGCTGTTTTTT. The encoded protein is CSVVLGLARNTGELFF.

The V and J genes are TRBV30 and TRBJ2-1; possible D gene TRBD1, 7 bases. The V end was cut by 4 bases, the J end by 0 bases, with 10 bases between. From germline, CDR1 is GTSNPN and CDR2 SVGIG (reference sequence). CDR3 length: 14 amino acids. The CDR3 nucleotides read TGTGCCTGGATGCAGGGGGGCTCCTACAATGAGCAGTTCTTC. Encoded protein: CAWMQGGSYNEQFF.